This T cell receptor beta chain was obtained from a study of T cell responses to AZD1222 COVID-19 vaccine. Germline V gene sequence: CDR1 MDHEN, CDR2 SYDVKM. V gave up 3 bases and J gave up 5 bases, with 16 bases separating them. The CDR3 contains 15 residues. Clones were sequenced by immunoSEQ multiplex PCR, and TCRdb holds only the in-frame ones, with some missing. Among 100,000 or so clones, around nine tenths were seen once, and the ten largest hold roughly 12%. This clonotype was sampled from an adult in good health. Sequencing was performed on peripheral blood, taken on day 0 of AZD1222 vaccination. The rearrangement uses TRBV28 and TRBJ2-5, with D tentatively TRBD1 or TRBD2 (7 bases each). The CDR3 loop is CASSFRGRAVETQYF. In nucleotides, the CDR3 is TGTGCCAGCAGTTTCAGGGGGAGGGCCGTGGAGACCCAGTACTTC.